The rows below give T cell receptor beta chains drawn from one sample of a study of T cell responses to AZD1222 COVID-19 vaccine. Here immunoSEQ multiplex PCR was the method, and the copy in TCRdb shows in-frame clones only, minus some. The repertoire has 130,000 to 150,000 clones, 91% of them found once; the top ten carry approximately 5%. Sequencing was performed on peripheral blood, taken on day 0 of AZD1222 vaccination. The receptor set was obtained from an adult in good health. CDR3s include the opening cysteine and the closing phenylalanine or tryptophan. D genes are given only for firm matches. A row's size may be missing; if present it is once, few, many or a size class.

DNA	CDR3	J	D	size	V
TGTGCCAGCAGTGTCTGGGGAGGGGAGACCCAGTACTTC	CASSVWGGETQYF	TRBJ2-5	TRBD2	NA	TRBV12-3/TRBV12-4
TGTGCCAGTAGTATGGGCAGGGAATACTATGGCTACACCTTC	CASSMGREYYGYTF	TRBJ1-2	NA	NA	TRBV19
TGTGCCAGCAGTCTCGCTCCAAACACTGAAGCTTTCTTT	CASSLAPNTEAFF	TRBJ1-1	NA	NA	TRBV2
TGTGCCAGCAGTTTACAAGGGATCGGCTACACCTTC	CASSLQGIGYTF	TRBJ1-2	NA	NA	TRBV28
TGTGCCAGCAGCCTAGGATGGGTAGCCGAAGCTTTCTTT	CASSLGWVAEAFF	TRBJ1-1	NA	NA	TRBV6-2/TRBV6-3
TGTGCCAGTAGTATCATAGCGGGAGCAGATACGCAGTATTTT	CASSIIAGADTQYF	TRBJ2-3	TRBD2	NA	TRBV19
TGTGCCAGCAGTCCGGGACCATCCCCTCTCGAGCAGTACTTC	CASSPGPSPLEQYF	TRBJ2-7	NA	NA	TRBV27
TGCAGCGTTGACTCTGGGGCCAGCAATTACGAGCAGTACTTC	CSVDSGASNYEQYF	TRBJ2-7	NA	NA	TRBV29-1
TGTGCCAGCAGCCGGAATTCCTACGGGGACACAGATACGCAGTATTTT	CASSRNSYGDTDTQYF	TRBJ2-3	NA	NA	TRBV11-3
TGTGCCAGCAGTTATAGGGGACAGAACTACGAGCAGTACTTC	CASSYRGQNYEQYF	TRBJ2-7	TRBD1	NA	TRBV6-5
TGTGCCAGCACCCCGGCCGGTAAAACGAGACGCACAGATACGCAGTATTTT	CASTPAGKTRRTDTQYF	TRBJ2-3	NA	NA	TRBV5-8
TGCAGTGCTAGAGTGGGGGAAAAACTGTTTTTT	CSARVGEKLFF	TRBJ1-4	NA	NA	TRBV20-1
TGTGCCAGCAGTTTAACCTTAACCCGGGACAGGCACGAGCAGTACTTC	CASSLTLTRDRHEQYF	TRBJ2-7	TRBD1	NA	TRBV27
TGTGCCAGCAGCTTGGGGACAGGTCATAGCACAGATACGCAGTATTTT	CASSLGTGHSTDTQYF	TRBJ2-3	TRBD1	NA	TRBV7-6
TGTGCCAGCAGTTTGACACACAATCAGCCCCAGCATTTT	CASSLTHNQPQHF	TRBJ1-5	NA	NA	TRBV28
TGTGCCTCAAATACAGGGGGCAGAGACTATGGCTACACCTTC	CASNTGGRDYGYTF	TRBJ1-2	TRBD1	NA	TRBV10-3
TGTGCCAGCAGGAAGACGTTGCTTAGCACAGATACGCAGTATTTT	CASRKTLLSTDTQYF	TRBJ2-3	NA	NA	TRBV6-5
TGCGCCAGCAGTGTTCCACGGGTAGCGGGAGGGAGCTACGAGCAGTACTTC	CASSVPRVAGGSYEQYF	TRBJ2-7	TRBD2	NA	TRBV10-1
TGTGCCAGCAGTTTCCCTTACTATGGCTACACCTTC	CASSFPYYGYTF	TRBJ1-2	NA	few	TRBV12-3/TRBV12-4
TGTGCCAGCAGCCAAGGTGCTTCGGGGCGGGAGTCGGACAATGAGCAGTTCTTC	CASSQGASGRESDNEQFF	TRBJ2-1	TRBD2	NA	TRBV4-2
TGTGCCAGCAGTGAAGGAACTGGGACGATACTAGACACTGAAGCTTTCTTT	CASSEGTGTILDTEAFF	TRBJ1-1	NA	NA	TRBV2
TGTGCCAGCAGCCAGGGACAGGGATGGCAGTACTTC	CASSQGQGWQYF	TRBJ2-7	TRBD1	NA	TRBV12-3/TRBV12-4
TGTGCCAGCAGCCGAGGTCTGGGAGAAAAACTGTTTTTT	CASSRGLGEKLFF	TRBJ1-4	NA	NA	TRBV7-9
TGTGCCAGCAGCCTTATAGCGGGAGCAGGTAGTGAGCAGTTCTTC	CASSLIAGAGSEQFF	TRBJ2-1	TRBD2	NA	TRBV5-4
TGTGCCAGCAAACCACCTGGGGAGTTCGAGCAGTACTTC	CASKPPGEFEQYF	TRBJ2-7	NA	NA	TRBV28
TGTGCCAGTGGGGAGGGCAACGAGCAGTACTTC	CASGEGNEQYF	TRBJ2-7	TRBD2	NA	TRBV19
TGTGCCAGCAGCCCCGTCCGACTAGGGATCACCGGGGAGCTGTTTTTT	CASSPVRLGITGELFF	TRBJ2-2	NA	NA	TRBV7-9
TGTGCCAGCAGCCATTTCAGCCGTTTGGATTCTTACGAGCAGTACTTC	CASSHFSRLDSYEQYF	TRBJ2-7	NA	NA	TRBV4-2
TGCGCCAGCAGCCAACATGGGGGGGGTACGGAAAAACTGTTTTTT	CASSQHGGGTEKLFF	TRBJ1-4	NA	NA	TRBV4-3
TGTGCCAGCAGCCGAATTTTGCCCCGGGACACCCCAACTAATGAAAAACTGTTTTTT	CASSRILPRDTPTNEKLFF	TRBJ1-4	NA	NA	TRBV4-2
TGTGCCAGCAGCGTAGCAGAGGGAGGAATCTCCTACAATGAGCAGTTCTTC	CASSVAEGGISYNEQFF	TRBJ2-1	NA	NA	TRBV9
TGTGCCAGCAGTTTGGGGGCAGATACGCAGTATTTT	CASSLGADTQYF	TRBJ2-3	NA	NA	TRBV12-3/TRBV12-4
TGTGCCAGCAGCCATACTCCACGGACGGGAATCCCAGATACGCAGTATTTT	CASSHTPRTGIPDTQYF	TRBJ2-3	NA	few	TRBV7-6